The 11 T cell receptor beta chains below were found in one sample sequenced in a study of CD8+ T cells in alopecia areata. cDNA serving as the sequencing template came from extracted, reverse transcribed RNA. Profiling relied on immunoSEQ multiplex PCR, and the TCRdb table lists in-frame clones only, not all of them. The sample holds about 200,000 clones, 56% seen once. Sequencing used CD8+ T cells sorted from blood. These receptors were taken from a human donor in good health.

V gene TRBV7-9 combines with J gene TRBJ1-1, with 7 bases identical to TRBD1. J lost 7 bases, V lost 3 bases, and 11 bases had no gene match. The CDR3 has 15 amino acids. CDR1 and CDR2 from the germline V gene are SEHNR and FQNEAQ (reference sequence). CDR3 nucleotide sequence: TGTGCCAGCAGCTTCCATCAAGGACAGGACCTTGAAGCTTTCTTT. This sequence encodes CASSFHQGQDLEAFF. Variable domain in full (rest from reference TRBV7-9 and TRBJ1-1): DTGVSQNPRHKITKRGQNVTFRCDPISEHNRLYWYRQTLGQGPEFLTYFQNEAQLEKSRLLSDRFSAERPKGSFSTLEIQRTEQGDSAMYLCASSFHQGQDLEAFFGQGTRLTVV.

In this sample, this clone turned up many times. In the same sample, other DNA sequences code for this CDR3. The V call is TRBV5-1, the J call TRBJ1-2; D call uncertain. With 0 bases removed from V and 5 bases from J, the gap between germline ends came to 11 bases. Germline loops: CDR1 SGHRS, CDR2 YFSETQ. There are 14 residues in the CDR3. The CDR3 nucleotides are TGCGCCAGCAGCTTGGAACCAGCAAGATATGGCTACACCTTC. Its protein is CASSLEPARYGYTF.

As to this clone: This CDR3 is also generated by other DNA sequences in the sample. The CDR3, as DNA: TGTGCCAGCAGCTTGGGACAACCGAACACTGAAGCTTTCTTT. It translates to CASSLGQPNTEAFF. The chain is built from TRBV5-6 and TRBJ1-1; D remains ambiguous. CDR1 and CDR2 from the germline V gene are SGHDT and YYEEEE. V was cut by 0 bases and J by 1 base, with 7 bases left in between. The CDR3 runs 14 residues.

The chain combines TRBV7-9 with TRBJ2-6; 9 bases are a match to TRBD2. The V gene end was trimmed by 5 bases and the J gene end by 7 bases; junction bases not matched to a gene: 12. The CDR3 contains 17 residues. Per the germline V gene, CDR1 is SEHNR and CDR2 is FQNEAQ (reference sequence). CDR3 nucleotide sequence: TGTGCCAGCAGCCCTGAGGCTAGCGGGGAGCTAGCCAACGTCCTGACTTTC. This translates into CASSPEASGELANVLTF.

This clone was found once. This chain uses TRBV4-1 with TRBJ2-1, with D uncertain. The CDR3 totals 12 residues. Germline V lookup: CDR1 MGHRA, CDR2 YSYEKL. Trimming shortened V by 3 bases and J by 2 bases, and 2 bases separated the two germline ends. Here the CDR3 DNA reads TGCGCCAGCAGCCACGCCTACAATGAGCAGTTCTTC. It translates to CASSHAYNEQFF.

This chain uses TRBV13 with TRBJ1-2; no clear D gene. Germline CDR1 and CDR2: PRHDT and FYEKMQ (reference sequence). This CDR3 contains 14 residues. The V gene lost 1 base and the J gene lost 8 bases, with 14 bases spanning the gap. The CDR3 DNA follows: TGTGCCAGCAGCTTAGCCACCCCCCGTTCGGGCTACACCTTC. Translating it yields CASSLATPRSGYTF. The complete variable domain, with remaining parts taken from reference TRBV13 and TRBJ1-2, reads AAGVIQSPRHLIKEKRETATLKCYPIPRHDTVYWYQQGPGQDPQFLISFYEKMQSDKGSIPDRFSAQQFSDYHSELNMSSLELGDSALYFCASSLATPRSGYTFGSGTRLTVV.

The V call is TRBV6-5, the J call TRBJ1-2; maybe TRBD1 (5 bases). The germline V gene encodes CDR1 MNHEY and CDR2 SVGAGI. V shed 7 bases and J shed 5 bases, with 14 bases lying between them. This CDR3 is 13 amino acids long. The CDR3 sequence is CASTTGGGYGYTF. In DNA, the CDR3 is TGTGCCAGCACCACGGGCGGGGGGTATGGCTACACCTTC.

The V gene is TRBV29-1, the J gene TRBJ2-3; TRBD2 agrees at 12 bases. Germline-derived CDR1 and CDR2 are SQVTM and ANQGSEA. V was pared by 7 bases and J by 3 bases, with 5 bases of the junction left unmatched. The CDR3 consists of 14 residues. The CDR3 loop reads CSGRLAGVTDTQYF. The CDR3 bases are TGCAGCGGTCGACTAGCGGGGGTGACAGATACGCAGTATTTT.

This clone has more than one count but fewer than ten. The chain employs TRBV29-1 and TRBJ2-3; 7 positions match TRBD1. The germline gives CDR1 SQVTM, CDR2 ANQGSEA. Germline trimming cut 5 bases from V and 5 bases from J; bases unmatched to any gene: 13. The length of the CDR3 is 15 residues. The CDR3, as DNA: TGCAGCGTTCCTCCGGGACAGATAAGGGAAGATACGCAGTATTTT. Residues: CSVPPGQIREDTQYF.

The J gene is TRBJ2-7, the V gene TRBV11-2, with 9 bases lining up with TRBD1. The trim removed 1 base at V and 0 bases at J, leaving 4 bases unmatched. Germline V lookup: CDR1 SGHAT, CDR2 FQNNGV. The CDR3 spans 16 residues. The CDR3: CASSLGGTGHSYEQYF. CDR3 DNA sequence: TGTGCCAGCAGCTTAGGGGGGACAGGGCACTCCTACGAGCAGTACTTC.

The chain joins TRBV29-1 to TRBJ1-2; 7 bases align to TRBD1. CDR1 and CDR2 from the germline V gene are SQVTM and ANQGSEA. Unmatched junction bases numbered 7, after V lost 3 bases and J lost 0 bases. The CDR3 is 15 residues long. CDR3: CSVEMTGPANYGYTF. In nucleotides, the CDR3 is TGCAGCGTTGAGATGACAGGGCCAGCTAACTATGGCTACACCTTC.